Below, 30 T cell receptor beta chains from the same sample are listed, as sequenced in a study of shared clonotypes between healthy human individuals. This table comes from immunoSEQ multiplex PCR, and its TCRdb copy is limited to in-frame clones, with some not included. The data show around 1,100,000 clones, roughly 80% seen once. Sequencing input: memory CD4+ T cells from PBMCs. Regarding subset: CD45RA-negative fraction. The source of these receptors is a man between 18 and 29 years old in good health. Some clones in this sample may be carry-over from other donors' samples.

This clone was picked up one time. This CDR3 reads CASSLIGGMNTGELFF. The CDR3 nucleotides read TGTGCCAGCAGCTTAATAGGAGGGATGAACACCGGGGAGCTGTTTTTT. The V and J genes are TRBV7-3 and TRBJ2-2; the D gene is possibly TRBD2 (6 bases). V lost 1 base, J lost 1 base, and 10 bases lay in between. The CDR3 has 16 residues. The germline V gene has CDR1 SGHTA and CDR2 FQGTGA.

The chain uses TRBV2 and TRBJ2-5; 8 bases line up with TRBD1. The CDR3 length is 12 residues. Germline V lookup: CDR1 SNHLY, CDR2 FYNNEI. V shed 11 bases and J 4 bases; nucleotides not matched to a gene: 6. As DNA, the CDR3 is TGTGCCGGAAAAGACAGGGGAGAGACCCAGTACTTC. Encoded protein: CAGKDRGETQYF.

Concerning this clone: This sample includes further DNA sequences coding for the same CDR3. The gene calls are TRBV20-1 and TRBJ2-1, with D unresolved. This CDR3 spans 10 amino acids. Germline V gene data show CDR1 as DFQATT and CDR2 as SNEGSKA (reference sequence). V was pared by 6 bases and J by 6 bases, with 6 bases between. The DNA of the CDR3 is TGCAGTGCAAGGCTCAATGAGCAGTTCTTC. It specifies CSARLNEQFF.

This clone was recorded many times. The chain carries TRBV2 and TRBJ2-3; 16 nucleotides line up with TRBD2. This CDR3 comprises 17 residues. Germline assignment: CDR1 SNHLY and CDR2 FYNNEI. With V trimmed by 5 bases and J by 2 bases, 4 bases remained unmatched. The CDR3 sequence: CASSSGTSGRVTDTQYF. In nucleotides, the CDR3 is TGTGCCAGCAGTTCCGGGACTAGCGGGAGGGTCACAGATACGCAGTATTTT.

The J gene is TRBJ2-5, the V gene TRBV15; D gene uncertain. This CDR3 region has 13 residues. Germline lookup yields CDR1 LNHNV and CDR2 YYDKDF (reference sequence). Trimming removed 3 bases at V and 0 bases at J, with 5 bases between. CDR3 in amino acids: CATSRGYQETQYF. CDR3 nucleotides: TGTGCCACCAGCAGGGGGTACCAAGAGACCCAGTACTTC.

This sequence joins TRBV7-9 and TRBJ1-4, with 9 positions matching TRBD1. Trimming at V came to 5 bases and at J to 11 bases, leaving 9 bases not matched to a gene. CDR1 is SEHNR and CDR2 is FQNEAQ in the germline V gene (reference sequence). The CDR3 sequence is 14 residues long. The CDR3 region has the DNA TGTGCCAGCAGCCCACAGGGGGCGCTGGAGAAACTGTTTTTT. Its protein is CASSPQGALEKLFF.

This chain links TRBV10-3 with TRBJ2-2; 9 bases align to TRBD2. This CDR3 region has 16 residues. Germline CDR1 reads ENHRY; CDR2 reads SYGVKD. Trimming at V came to 1 base and at J to 4 bases, leaving 4 bases not matched to a gene. The CDR3 nucleotides are TGTGCCATCAGTGAGTGGTTAGCGGGGGCCACCGGGGAGCTGTTTTTT. Protein: CAISEWLAGATGELFF.

This chain links TRBV30 with TRBJ1-1; D may be TRBD1 (5 bases). V was pared by 4 bases and J by 4 bases, with 7 bases between. CDR3 size: 11 residues. From germline, CDR1 is GTSNPN and CDR2 SVGIG (reference sequence). CDR3 nucleotide sequence: TGTGCCTGGATGGGGGTCACTGAAGCTTTCTTT. It translates to CAWMGVTEAFF.

This chain uses TRBV28 with TRBJ2-5, with 7 bases that match TRBD1. Germline V gene sequence: CDR1 MDHEN, CDR2 SYDVKM. The CDR3 consists of 13 residues. With V trimmed by 5 bases and J by 4 bases, 4 bases remained unmatched. Written as DNA, the CDR3 is TGTGCCAGCAGTCCAGGGGACAGAGAGACCCAGTACTTC. Its protein is CASSPGDRETQYF.

The J gene is TRBJ2-7, the V gene TRBV15; no clear D. V was trimmed by 6 bases and J by 1 base, leaving 13 bases between them. Germline lookup yields CDR1 LNHNV and CDR2 YYDKDF (reference sequence). The CDR3 runs 14 residues. CDR3 sequence reads: CATSSQAESYEQYF. The CDR3 DNA reads TGTGCCACCAGTTCCCAGGCGGAGTCCTACGAGCAGTACTTC.

This clone was seen just once. The chain links TRBV28 to TRBJ2-7; 10 positions agree with TRBD1. The CDR3 extends over 17 amino acids. Germline V CDR1 and CDR2: MDHEN, SYDVKM. Unmatched junction bases numbered 13, after V lost 2 bases and J lost 6 bases. CDR3 bases: TGTGCCAGCAGTTTAAGCACTACGACAGGGGGCCGGTCCGAGCAGTACTTC. It codes for CASSLSTTTGGRSEQYF.

This clone was recorded a few times. The chain uses TRBV5-8 and TRBJ2-7; D may correspond to TRBD1 or TRBD2 (5 bases each). Germline CDR1 and CDR2: SGHTS and YDEGEE. This CDR3 has 12 amino acids. V lost 7 bases, J lost 6 bases, and 14 bases lay in between. DNA for the CDR3: TGTGCCAGCGGGGGATCTTGGGGCGAGCAGTACTTC. Protein: CASGGSWGEQYF.

The rearrangement links TRBV5-1 to TRBJ1-1; 7 bases are shared with TRBD1. V lost 1 base to trimming and J lost 6 bases; unmatched junction nucleotides: 9. The CDR3 extends over 15 amino acids. Germline V gene lookup returns CDR1 SGHRS and CDR2 YFSETQ. CDR3 protein: CASSLLPTGESEAFF. CDR3 in DNA: TGCGCCAGCAGCTTGCTTCCTACAGGGGAATCTGAAGCTTTCTTT.

The CDR3 protein is CASSSSGTPHEQYF. CDR3 sequence (DNA): TGTGCCAGCAGTAGTTCCGGGACTCCCCACGAGCAGTACTTC. This rearrangement joins TRBV2 to TRBJ2-7; D perhaps matches TRBD2 (6 bases). Germline lookup yields CDR1 SNHLY and CDR2 FYNNEI. This CDR3 is built from 14 residues. Trimming shortened V by 5 bases and J by 5 bases, and 16 bases separated the two germline ends. The whole variable domain, remainder taken from reference TRBV2 and TRBJ2-7, is EPEVTQTPSHQVTQMGQEVILRCVPISNHLYFYWYRQILGQKVEFLVSFYNNEISEKSEIFDDQFSVERPDGSNFTLKIRSTKLEDSAMYFCASSSSGTPHEQYFGPGTRLTVT.

The chain is built from TRBV5-8 and TRBJ1-6; D uncertain. Between the trimmed V and J ends, which lost 4 bases and 0 bases, there was a span of 8 bases. There are 15 residues in the CDR3. Germline V gene sequence: CDR1 SGHTS, CDR2 YDEGEE. CDR3 sequence (DNA): TGTGCCAGCAGCCGTGACGGCTCCTATAATTCACCCCTCCACTTT. It codes for CASSRDGSYNSPLHF.

The table lists this clone with a few counts. This chain links TRBV5-5 with TRBJ1-5; D not resolved. The CDR3 is 15 amino acids. The germline V gene encodes CDR1 SGHKS and CDR2 YYEKEE (reference sequence). Trimming removed 0 bases at V and 0 bases at J, with 7 bases between. The CDR3 spells CASSLGINSNQPQHF. The CDR3 nucleotides are TGTGCCAGCAGCTTGGGAATTAATAGCAATCAGCCCCAGCATTTT.

The V call is TRBV5-1, the J call TRBJ1-2, with D hard to call. The V gene lost 2 bases and the J gene lost 0 bases, with 11 bases spanning the gap. This CDR3 comprises 15 residues. Germline V gene data show CDR1 as SGHRS and CDR2 as YFSETQ. The CDR3 DNA is TGCGCCAGCAGCTTCACCGCAGATTCTAACTATGGCTACACCTTC. This gives the protein CASSFTADSNYGYTF.

V gene TRBV7-2 combines with J gene TRBJ2-6; no reliable D call. This CDR3 is 19 amino acids long. The germline V gene encodes CDR1 SGHTA and CDR2 FQGNSA. V dropped 3 bases and J dropped 0 bases, with 18 bases sitting between them. The CDR3 region has the DNA TGTGCCAGCAGCTTCTTGCTTGGCAGCTTCTTCTCTGGGGCCAACGTCCTGACTTTC. Translating gives CASSFLLGSFFSGANVLTF.

The table lists this clone with a count of one. This chain links TRBV14 with TRBJ1-2, with 8 bases fitting TRBD1. This CDR3 is built from 14 residues. With V trimmed by 6 bases and J by 5 bases, 8 bases remained unmatched. Germline CDR1 SGHDN, CDR2 FVKESK. In nucleotides, the CDR3 is TGTGCCAGCAGACGCGGACAGGGCGCGTATGGCTACACCTTC. Translating it yields CASRRGQGAYGYTF.

As for this clone: Other nucleotide sequences from this sample produce the same CDR3. V is TRBV7-9 and J is TRBJ2-5; D call uncertain. V shed 3 bases and J shed 5 bases, with 4 bases lying between them. The CDR3 consists of 11 residues. In germline, CDR1 is SEHNR, CDR2 FQNEAQ (reference sequence). The CDR3 DNA reads TGTGCCAGCAGCTTCGGTGAGACCCAGTACTTC. As protein: CASSFGETQYF.

V is TRBV6-1 and J is TRBJ1-3; D ambiguous. CDR1 is MNHNS and CDR2 is SASEGT in the germline V gene. With 3 bases removed from V and 0 bases from J, the gap between germline ends came to 12 bases. The CDR3 is 16 amino acids. This CDR3 reads CASSERRELSGNTIYF. CDR3 in DNA: TGTGCCAGCAGTGAGCGGAGGGAACTCTCTGGAAACACCATATATTTT.

This clone has just a few counts. The chain employs TRBV19 and TRBJ2-7; 10 bases are shared with TRBD1. The ends lost 5 bases at V and 6 bases at J; junction bases unmatched: 10. The CDR3 runs to 15 residues. In germline, CDR1 is LNHDA, CDR2 SQIVND (reference sequence). The CDR3 protein is CASSEQTGGGTEQYF. The CDR3 DNA reads as TGTGCCAGTAGTGAACAGACAGGGGGCGGAACCGAGCAGTACTTC.

The chain joins TRBV6-1 to TRBJ1-1; the D gene is possibly TRBD1 (6 bases). Germline CDR1 MNHNS, CDR2 SASEGT. CDR3 length: 14 residues. V was clipped by 7 bases and J by 7 bases, with 19 bases between them. The CDR3 nucleotides read TGTGCCAGCAACTGGGGAGGGGGGAAGGATGAAGCTTTCTTT. Its translation is CASNWGGGKDEAFF.

The chain carries TRBV13 and TRBJ2-1, with D perhaps TRBD2 (6 bases). Germline assignment: CDR1 PRHDT and CDR2 FYEKMQ (reference sequence). Deletions cut 5 bases from V and 3 bases from J, with 14 bases between. CDR3 length equals 15 residues. Here the CDR3 reads CASSQKRAYYNEQFF. CDR3 sequence (DNA): TGTGCCAGCAGCCAAAAGCGGGCGTACTACAATGAGCAGTTCTTC.

The chain carries TRBV7-2 and TRBJ2-7, with D possibly called TRBD1 or TRBD2 (5 bases each). V lost 2 bases to trimming and J lost 4 bases, with 12 bases between them. Germline V CDR1 and CDR2: SGHTA, FQGNSA. The CDR3 totals 14 residues. The CDR3 is CASSLRGDPYEQYF. As DNA, the CDR3 is TGTGCCAGCAGCTTAAGGGGAGATCCTTACGAGCAGTACTTC.

The gene calls are TRBV7-2 and TRBJ2-1; TRBD1 matches 9 bases. V was pared by 1 base and J by 6 bases, with 4 bases of the junction left unmatched. The CDR3 length is 15 residues. Germline V CDR1 and CDR2: SGHTA, FQGNSA. The CDR3 sequence: CASSLEGQGGNEQFF. The CDR3 DNA reads TGTGCCAGCAGCTTAGAGGGACAGGGCGGCAATGAGCAGTTCTTC.

For this clone: This CDR3 is also generated by other DNA sequences in the sample. The chain combines TRBV14 with TRBJ1-1, with D perhaps matching TRBD1 (5 bases). There are 13 residues in the CDR3. Between the trimmed V and J ends, which lost 3 bases and 3 bases, there was a span of 8 bases. Germline V CDR1 and CDR2: SGHDN, FVKESK. The CDR3 region is CASSQGLDTEAFF. Here the CDR3 DNA reads TGTGCCAGCAGCCAGGGGCTGGACACTGAAGCTTTCTTT.

The rearrangement joins TRBV6-5 to TRBJ2-6; D gene unclear. CDR1 and CDR2 from the germline V gene are MNHEY and SVGAGI. This CDR3 is 13 amino acids long. V was trimmed by 4 bases and J by 0 bases, leaving 1 base between them. CDR3 nucleotide sequence: TGTGCCAGCAGTTCCTCTGGGGCCAACGTCCTGACTTTC. It specifies CASSSSGANVLTF.

Details on this clone: A much more abundant neighbour one base away suggests this may be a read error. The identical CDR3 is also encoded by other nucleotide sequences in the sample. V gene TRBV28 combines with J gene TRBJ1-1, with D possibly being TRBD1 (6 bases). In germline, CDR1 is MDHEN, CDR2 SYDVKM. The CDR3 spans 14 residues. V shed 2 bases and J shed 1 base, with 8 bases lying between them. The CDR3 DNA sequence: TGTGCCAGCAGTTTAGGGGGGGCGAACACTGAAGCTTTCTTT. This codes for CASSLGGANTEAFF.

This clone was counted at least ten times. At the DNA level, this CDR3 is encoded by other sequences in the same sample as well. The chain links TRBV5-1 to TRBJ1-1, with no clear D. Germline V lookup: CDR1 SGHRS, CDR2 YFSETQ. V was shortened by 0 bases and J by 3 bases, with 6 bases between the two germline ends. This CDR3 is 13 amino acids long. CDR3 nucleotides: TGCGCCAGCAGCTTGGCAGGTTACACTGAAGCTTTCTTT. It is translated as CASSLAGYTEAFF. The full variable domain, in which reference TRBV5-1 and TRBJ1-1 provide the parts outside the CDR3, is KAGVTQTPRYLIKTRGQQVTLSCSPISGHRSVSWYQQTPGQGLQFLFEYFSETQRNKGNFPGRFSGRQFSNSRSEMNVSTLELGDSALYLCASSLAGYTEAFFGQGTRLTVV.